These 4 T cell receptor beta chains originate from one sample sequenced in a study of regulatory T cells in long-lasting Graves disease. As for time point: newly diagnosed GD, antithyroid drugs for less than 3 months. RNA extracted from PBMCs served as the sequencing template. Building of the TCR beta libraries involved iRepertoire HTBI primers and Arm-PCR of CDR3 regions. TCRdb processed the multiplex PCR reads anew with MiXCR; each CDR3 protein has one entry. The sample has under 500,000 distinct CDR3 sequences, less than 20% seen once. The sample was also linked to a second study, of T cells in Graves' hyperthyroidism and ophthalmopathy.

The sample here was peripheral blood mononuclear cells (PBMCs), taken at new diagnosis, from a patient treated with antithyroid drugs. These receptors all stem from a woman in her twenties or thirties with Graves disease.

This clonotype came up many times. The chain combines TRBV11-2 with TRBJ2-7; D not resolved. CDR3 length equals 12 residues. Germline V gives CDR1 SGHAT, CDR2 FQNNGV. Deletions cut 6 bases from V and 3 bases from J, with 9 bases between. CDR3 protein: CASREGSYEQYF. The CDR3 DNA reads TGTGCCAGCAGGGAAGGCAGCTACGAGCAGTACTTC.

J is TRBJ1-2 and V is TRBV7-9, with a tentative D call TRBD1 (5 bases). Germline CDR1 and CDR2: SEHNR and FQNEAQ (reference sequence). This CDR3 spans 14 amino acids. With 5 bases removed from V and 3 bases from J, the gap between germline ends came to 13 bases. Written as DNA, the CDR3 is TGTGCCAGCAGCGGGCGTACAGGTGACTATGGCTACACCTTC. Translation: CASSGRTGDYGYTF.

This sequence joins TRBV7-2 and TRBJ1-5; the D gene is possibly TRBD1 (5 bases). Trimming took off 5 bases at V and 7 bases at J, with 12 bases between the two ends. The CDR3 extends over 13 amino acids. Germline V CDR1 and CDR2: SGHTA, FQGNSA. CDR3 region: CASSGRVGQPQHF. CDR3 DNA: TGTGCCAGCAGCGGCAGGGTCGGCCAGCCCCAGCATTTT.

In this sample, this clonotype turned up many times. This chain joins TRBV24-1 and TRBJ2-5, with D hard to call. Trimming took 1 base from V and 2 from J, leaving 4 bases between them. Germline loops: CDR1 KGHDR, CDR2 SFDVKD. This CDR3 comprises 13 residues. The CDR3 DNA is TGTGCCACCAGTGATTTTGCTCAAGAGACCCAGTACTTC. This translates into CATSDFAQETQYF.